Each of the 31 T cell receptor beta chains below was sequenced from the same sample in a study of CD4 T cells in relation to SARS-CoV-2 and coronaviruses. The assay was immunoSEQ multiplex PCR, and TCRdb's table has in-frame clones only and misses some. Of 20,000 or so clones listed, roughly 76% were seen once; the top ten hold roughly 14%. Unexposed donor CD4+ T cells date from about 2011-2019, before the COVID-19 pandemic. CD4+ T cells were isolated from the cells after roughly 11 days of culture. For these TCRs, the target antigens are not known. Sequenced material: CD4+ T cells from PBMCs, cultured in vitro. The source of these receptors is a human donor in good health.

This clone was seen more than once but under ten times. The genes are TRBV4-3 and TRBJ1-5, with D unresolved. Trimming took 0 bases from V and 7 from J, leaving 7 bases between them. The CDR3 runs 13 residues. Per the germline V gene, CDR1 is LGHNA and CDR2 is YSLEER. The CDR3 region is CASSQDEMQPQHF. DNA of the CDR3: TGCGCCAGCAGCCAAGATGAGATGCAGCCCCAGCATTTT.

This sequence joins TRBV5-1 and TRBJ2-1; TRBD1 or TRBD2 may be the D gene (6 bases each). This CDR3 region has 17 residues. The V and J ends lost 0 bases and 0 bases respectively, with 13 bases between them. CDR1 is SGHRS and CDR2 is YFSETQ in the germline V gene. The CDR3 protein is CASSLGPGAASYNEQFF. The DNA for the CDR3 is TGCGCCAGCAGCTTGGGACCGGGGGCGGCCTCCTACAATGAGCAGTTCTTC.

CDR3 residues: CASSPLGGTQYF. The CDR3, as DNA: TGTGCCAGCAGCCCGCTGGGGGGTACGCAGTATTTT. V and J are TRBV11-3 and TRBJ2-3, with D perhaps matching TRBD2 (6 bases). The V and J ends lost 5 bases and 8 bases respectively, with 11 bases between them. This CDR3 is built from 12 residues. In germline, CDR1 is SGHNT, CDR2 YENEEA.

V gene TRBV25-1 combines with J gene TRBJ1-4, with D tentatively TRBD1 (6 bases). V was shortened by 5 bases and J by 7 bases, with 20 bases between the two germline ends. Germline lookup yields CDR1 MGHDK and CDR2 SYGVNS. This CDR3 region has 16 residues. CDR3: CASSSGAGALGEKLFF. CDR3 coding DNA: TGTGCCAGCAGTTCGGGAGCAGGGGCGTTAGGTGAAAAACTGTTTTTT.

Comments on this clone: The sample carries other DNA sequences with the same CDR3. The V and J genes are TRBV6-1 and TRBJ1-5; a possible D gene is TRBD1 (5 bases). The germline V gene has CDR1 MNHNS and CDR2 SASEGT. There are 14 residues in the CDR3. V lost 0 bases and J 4 bases, leaving 7 bases between the germline ends. DNA of the CDR3: TGTGCCAGCAGTGAAGCCGGGGGGAATCAGCCCCAGCATTTT. This translates into CASSEAGGNQPQHF.

This clone occurred a few times. CDR3: CASSSFFGTSGTGELFF. The CDR3, as DNA: TGTGCCAGCAGCTCTTTTTTCGGGACTAGCGGTACCGGGGAGCTGTTTTTT. The chain carries TRBV5-5 and TRBJ2-2, with 11 bases that match TRBD2. Trimming at V came to 3 bases and at J to 5 bases, leaving 9 bases not matched to a gene. There are 17 residues in the CDR3. The V gene's germline CDR1 is SGHKS and CDR2 YYEKEE (reference sequence).

This clone was found once. The chain uses TRBV12-3 or TRBV12-4 and TRBJ2-7; the D gene is possibly TRBD1 (6 bases). With 4 bases removed from V and 4 bases from J, the gap between germline ends came to 8 bases. The CDR3 is 12 residues long. The chain's CDR3 is CASSWDTYEQYF. Written as DNA, the CDR3 is TGTGCCAGCAGTTGGGACACATACGAGCAGTACTTC.

CDR3 in amino acids: CASSSTVENTEAFF. DNA of the CDR3: TGTGCCAGCAGTTCTACAGTGGAGAACACTGAAGCTTTCTTT. This sequence joins TRBV6-4 and TRBJ1-1; D ambiguous. The ends were cut back, 5 bases at V and 1 base at J, with 11 bases in the middle. Germline assignment: CDR1 MRHNA and CDR2 SNTAGT. The CDR3 extends over 14 amino acids.

The rearrangement links TRBV2 to TRBJ2-5; 9 nucleotides align to TRBD1. This CDR3 has 13 residues. Germline V gene sequence: CDR1 SNHLY, CDR2 FYNNEI. With V trimmed by 6 bases and J by 2 bases, 1 base remained unmatched. The CDR3, as DNA: TGTGCCAGCAGGGGGACAGGGCAAGAGACCCAGTACTTC. Translating it yields CASRGTGQETQYF. The full variable domain, in which reference TRBV2 and TRBJ2-5 provide the parts outside the CDR3, is EPEVTQTPSHQVTQMGQEVILRCVPISNHLYFYWYRQILGQKVEFLVSFYNNEISEKSEIFDDQFSVERPDGSNFTLKIRSTKLEDSAMYFCASRGTGQETQYFGPGTRLLVL.

This clone has just a few counts. The chain combines TRBV4-1 with TRBJ1-2; D not resolved. The CDR3 has 14 amino acids. V lost 1 base to trimming and J lost 3 bases, with 9 bases between them. Germline V lookup: CDR1 MGHRA, CDR2 YSYEKL. The CDR3 here is CASSQGLGDYGYTF. CDR3 nucleotides: TGCGCCAGCAGCCAAGGGCTCGGGGACTATGGCTACACCTTC.

J is TRBJ2-7 and V is TRBV5-4, with D perhaps matching TRBD1 or TRBD2 (6 bases each). V was clipped by 4 bases and J by 2 bases, with 10 bases between them. This CDR3 spans 13 amino acids. Looked up from germline, CDR1 is SGHNT and CDR2 is YYREEE (reference sequence). CDR3 nucleotides: TGTGCCAGCAGCGAGGGGGGTACCTACGAGCAGTACTTC. It codes for CASSEGGTYEQYF.

V usage is TRBV11-2 and J usage is TRBJ2-3; D not certain. V lost 5 bases and J 5 bases, leaving 14 bases between the germline ends. The CDR3 sequence is 14 residues long. The germline V gene has CDR1 SGHAT and CDR2 FQNNGV. CDR3 sequence: CASSPGQFRDTQYF. The CDR3 DNA reads TGTGCCAGCAGCCCTGGGCAGTTTCGAGATACGCAGTATTTT.

The rearrangement uses TRBV20-1 and TRBJ2-7; 7 nucleotides agree with TRBD1. The CDR3 loop spans 11 amino acids. The J segment lost 3 bases and the V segment lost 7 bases, leaving 3 bases of the junction unmatched. In germline, CDR1 is DFQATT, CDR2 SNEGSKA (reference sequence). The chain's CDR3 is CSGQGDYEQYF. CDR3 coding DNA: TGCAGTGGACAGGGAGACTACGAGCAGTACTTC.

V is TRBV5-4 and J is TRBJ1-2; D is unresolved. Germline-derived CDR1 and CDR2 are SGHNT and YYREEE (reference sequence). The CDR3 loop spans 16 amino acids. The germline V and J ends were trimmed by 3 bases and 2 bases, with 17 bases remaining between them. The CDR3 DNA reads as TGTGCCAGCAGCTCCACGTTCATGAAGGTAAACTATGGCTACACCTTC. Encoded protein: CASSSTFMKVNYGYTF. The full variable domain, completed using reference TRBV5-4 and TRBJ1-2, is ETGVTQSPTHLIKTRGQQVTLRCSSQSGHNTVSWYQQALGQGPQFIFQYYREEENGRGNFPPRFSGLQFPNYSSELNVNALELDDSALYLCASSSTFMKVNYGYTFGSGTRLTVV.

The chain links TRBV4-2 to TRBJ1-4; 9 bases align to TRBD1. The CDR3 runs to 16 residues. Trimming took 0 bases from V and 7 from J; bases not matched to a gene: 6. Germline CDR1 is LGHNA and CDR2 is YNFKEQ. The CDR3 loop is CASSQERGQGVEKLFF. The CDR3 nucleotides read TGTGCCAGCAGCCAAGAAAGGGGACAGGGTGTTGAAAAACTGTTTTTT.

V usage is TRBV7-5 and J usage is TRBJ1-2; the table's D call of TRBD1 was not tested on the DNA. TRBV7-5 is tagged as a pseudogene. This CDR3 is built from 18 residues. As DNA, the CDR3 is TGTGCCAGAAGCTTAGCCAACGCCGGGACAGGGGAGAACTATGGCTACACCTTC. Its translation is CARSLANAGTGENYGYTF.

The V call is TRBV9, the J call TRBJ2-3; D not resolved. The germline V gene has CDR1 SGDLS and CDR2 YYNGEE. There are 15 residues in the CDR3. Deletions cut 3 bases from V and 2 bases from J, with 13 bases between. CDR3 sequence: CASSAGGRLTDTQYF. Here the CDR3 DNA reads TGTGCCAGCAGCGCTGGTGGCAGACTCACAGATACGCAGTATTTT.

The V gene is TRBV4-1, the J gene TRBJ1-5; the D is unclear. This CDR3 contains 17 residues. V was cut by 0 bases and J by 0 bases, with 12 bases left in between. The germline V gene encodes CDR1 MGHRA and CDR2 YSYEKL. CDR3 sequence: CASSQDVPGNSNQPQHF. As DNA, the CDR3 is TGCGCCAGCAGCCAAGATGTGCCGGGGAATAGCAATCAGCCCCAGCATTTT.

The chain uses TRBV2 and TRBJ1-1, with D maybe TRBD1 (5 bases). The germline V and J ends were trimmed by 5 bases and 4 bases, with 14 bases remaining between them. CDR1 is SNHLY and CDR2 is FYNNEI in the germline V gene. This CDR3 spans 14 amino acids. DNA for the CDR3: TGTGCCAGCAGTCTCAGGGAGGGAGGCACTGAAGCTTTCTTT. This encodes CASSLREGGTEAFF.

The chain recombines TRBV6-2 or TRBV6-3 with TRBJ2-4, with a possible D match to TRBD2 (6 bases). Per the germline V gene, CDR1 is MNHEY and CDR2 is SVGEGT. The CDR3 spans 18 residues. V shed 6 bases and J shed 0 bases, with 21 bases lying between them. CDR3 nucleotides: TGTGCCAGCAGCTTGGGTGGGGATATAGCGGTAGCCAAAAACATTCAGTACTTC. This sequence encodes CASSLGGDIAVAKNIQYF.

The rearrangement joins TRBV5-1 to TRBJ1-6, with 7 bases lining up with TRBD1. V lost 4 bases to trimming and J lost 5 bases; unmatched junction nucleotides: 9. Germline-derived CDR1 and CDR2 are SGHRS and YFSETQ. The CDR3 is made up of 16 amino acids. The CDR3 region is CASSVQGTENNSPLHF. The CDR3, as DNA: TGCGCCAGCAGCGTACAGGGGACGGAGAATAATTCACCCCTCCACTTT.

This rearrangement joins TRBV11-2 to TRBJ1-1; D gene ambiguous. The CDR3 is 11 amino acids. The ends were cut back, 6 bases at V and 11 bases at J, with 13 bases in the middle. Germline lookup yields CDR1 SGHAT and CDR2 FQNNGV. The CDR3 is CASSQRLTAFF. In DNA, the CDR3 is TGTGCCAGCAGTCAACGGCTCACGGCTTTCTTT.

The chain recombines TRBV5-1 with TRBJ2-3; the D call may be TRBD1 or TRBD2 (5 bases each). The CDR3 has 14 amino acids. Germline CDR1 is SGHRS and CDR2 is YFSETQ. Trimming shortened V by 0 bases and J by 0 bases, and 5 bases separated the two germline ends. The chain's CDR3 is CASSLGDSTDTQYF. The CDR3 DNA reads TGCGCCAGCAGCTTGGGGGACAGCACAGATACGCAGTATTTT.

V and J are TRBV3-1 (or the pseudogene TRBV3-2) and TRBJ2-1; 10 bases are shared with TRBD2. The germline V gene encodes CDR1 LGHDT and CDR2 YNNKEL (reference sequence). Losses at the gene ends were 5 bases for V and 8 bases for J; bases not matched to a gene: 9. The CDR3 is 15 residues long. This CDR3 reads CASSVLAGAGYEQFF. CDR3 sequence (DNA): TGTGCCAGCAGCGTCCTAGCGGGGGCAGGGTATGAGCAGTTCTTC.

This chain connects TRBV5-1 to TRBJ2-2; 12 positions agree with TRBD1. The V gene's germline CDR1 is SGHRS and CDR2 YFSETQ. J was trimmed by 7 bases and V by 8 bases; bases with no gene match: 15. This CDR3 contains 17 residues. The CDR3 spells CASHQAPGTGGGGELFF. The DNA for the CDR3 is TGCGCCAGTCACCAAGCCCCCGGGACAGGGGGCGGCGGGGAGCTGTTTTTT.

J is TRBJ2-7 and V is TRBV7-2; 7 bases are shared with TRBD2. The J segment lost 2 bases and the V segment lost 1 base, leaving 5 bases of the junction unmatched. Germline loops: CDR1 SGHTA, CDR2 FQGNSA. The CDR3 spans 15 residues. The CDR3 spells CASSLGAGPAYEQYF. CDR3 sequence (DNA): TGTGCCAGCAGCTTAGGAGCGGGACCAGCCTACGAGCAGTACTTC. The full variable domain, rest sourced from reference TRBV7-2 and TRBJ2-7, is GAGVSQSPSNKVTEKGKDVELRCDPISGHTALYWYRQSLGQGLEFLIYFQGNSAPDKSGLPSDRFSAERTGGSVSTLTIQRTQQEDSAVYLCASSLGAGPAYEQYFGPGTRLTVT.

This clone has a handful of counts. CDR3 DNA sequence: TGCGCCAGCAGCCAAGTGAGGGAAACCTACGAGCAGTACTTC. It encodes CASSQVRETYEQYF. The chain employs TRBV4-1 and TRBJ2-7; the D gene is possibly TRBD2 (5 bases). CDR1 and CDR2 (germline): MGHRA, YSYEKL. CDR3 length: 14 residues. V was cut by 1 base and J by 2 bases, with 9 bases left in between.

The rearrangement joins TRBV27 to TRBJ2-7; 9 bases are shared with TRBD2. CDR3 length: 16 residues. Germline V lookup: CDR1 MNHEY, CDR2 SMNVEV (reference sequence). Trimming at V came to 0 bases and at J to 2 bases, leaving 5 bases not matched to a gene. This CDR3 is CASSLSQAGGPYEQYF. In nucleotides, the CDR3 is TGTGCCAGCAGTTTATCCCAAGCGGGGGGTCCCTACGAGCAGTACTTC.

The V gene is TRBV12-5, the J gene TRBJ1-4, with 11 bases lining up with TRBD1. The CDR3 is made up of 16 amino acids. Germline values: CDR1 LGHNT, CDR2 FRNRAP. The J segment lost 4 bases and the V segment lost 5 bases, leaving 6 bases of the junction unmatched. This CDR3 reads CASGHAGTGGNEKLFF. CDR3 coding DNA: TGTGCTAGTGGTCACGCCGGGACAGGGGGTAATGAAAAACTGTTTTTT.

This rearrangement joins TRBV11-2 to TRBJ2-3; no definite D call. CDR1 is SGHAT and CDR2 is FQNNGV in the germline V gene. Trimming shortened V by 1 base and J by 0 bases, and 11 bases separated the two germline ends. This CDR3 has 16 amino acids. Here the CDR3 reads CASSLAQSFSTDTQYF. CDR3 coding DNA: TGTGCCAGCAGCTTAGCACAGAGCTTTAGCACAGATACGCAGTATTTT.

This clone was counted once. The V gene is TRBV27, the J gene TRBJ2-1, with 9 bases fitting TRBD1. The CDR3 length is 15 residues. The ends lost 5 bases at V and 7 bases at J; junction bases unmatched: 9. The germline gives CDR1 MNHEY, CDR2 SMNVEV (reference sequence). CDR3 loop: CASSAWGQGNNEQFF. The CDR3 DNA sequence: TGTGCCAGCAGTGCCTGGGGACAGGGCAATAATGAGCAGTTCTTC.